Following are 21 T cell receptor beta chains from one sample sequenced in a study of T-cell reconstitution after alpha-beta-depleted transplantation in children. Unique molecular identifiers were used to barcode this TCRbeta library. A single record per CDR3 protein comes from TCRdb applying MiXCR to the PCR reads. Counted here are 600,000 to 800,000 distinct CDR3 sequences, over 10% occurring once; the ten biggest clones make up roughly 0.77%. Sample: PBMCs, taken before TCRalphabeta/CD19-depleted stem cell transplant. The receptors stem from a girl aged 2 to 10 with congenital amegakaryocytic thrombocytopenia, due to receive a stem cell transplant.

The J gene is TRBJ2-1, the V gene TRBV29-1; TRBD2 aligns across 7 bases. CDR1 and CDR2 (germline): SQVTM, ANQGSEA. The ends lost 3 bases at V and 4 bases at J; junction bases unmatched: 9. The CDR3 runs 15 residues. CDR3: CSVDGGGNLYNEQFF. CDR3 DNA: TGCAGCGTTGATGGGGGGGGGAACCTTTACAATGAGCAGTTCTTC.

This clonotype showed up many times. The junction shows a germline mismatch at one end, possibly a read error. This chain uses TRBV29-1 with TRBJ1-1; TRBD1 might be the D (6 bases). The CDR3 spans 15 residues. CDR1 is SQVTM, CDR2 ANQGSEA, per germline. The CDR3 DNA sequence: TGCAGCGTAAAAACCCGGGACACGGGAAACAATGAAGCTTTCTTT. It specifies CSVKTRDTGNNEAFF.

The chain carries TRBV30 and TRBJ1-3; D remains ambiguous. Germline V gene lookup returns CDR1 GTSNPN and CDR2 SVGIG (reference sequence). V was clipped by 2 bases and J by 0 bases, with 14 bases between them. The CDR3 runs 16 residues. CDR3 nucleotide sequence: TGTGCCTGGAGTACTCCCGGACGGTACTCTGGAAACACCATATATTTT. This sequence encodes CAWSTPGRYSGNTIYF.

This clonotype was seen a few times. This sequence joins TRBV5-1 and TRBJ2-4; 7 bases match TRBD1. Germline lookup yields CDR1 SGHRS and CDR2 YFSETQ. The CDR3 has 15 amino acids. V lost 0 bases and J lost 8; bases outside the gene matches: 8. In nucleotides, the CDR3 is TGCGCCAGCAGCTTGGACGACAGGGTCTCAGACATTCAGTACTTC. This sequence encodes CASSLDDRVSDIQYF.

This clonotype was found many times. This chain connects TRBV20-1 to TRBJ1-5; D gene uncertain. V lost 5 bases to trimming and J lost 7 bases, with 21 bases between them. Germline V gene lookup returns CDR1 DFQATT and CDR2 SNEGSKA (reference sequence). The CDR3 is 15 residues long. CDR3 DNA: TGCAGTGCTCCCCGGAAGGGAGGAAAGGACCAGCCCCAGCATTTT. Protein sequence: CSAPRKGGKDQPQHF.

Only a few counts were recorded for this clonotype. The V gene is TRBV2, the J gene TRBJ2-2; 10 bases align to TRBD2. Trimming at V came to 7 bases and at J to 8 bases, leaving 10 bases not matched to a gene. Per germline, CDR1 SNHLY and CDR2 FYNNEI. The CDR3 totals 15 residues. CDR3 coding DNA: TGTGCCAGCACCAGGACTAGCGGACCGTCGGGGGAGCTGTTTTTT. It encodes CASTRTSGPSGELFF.

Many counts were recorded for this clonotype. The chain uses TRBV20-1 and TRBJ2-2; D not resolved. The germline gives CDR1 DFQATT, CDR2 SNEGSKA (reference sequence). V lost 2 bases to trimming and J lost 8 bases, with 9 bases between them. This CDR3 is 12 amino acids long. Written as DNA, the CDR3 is TGCAGTGCTAGACCGAGACAAGGGGAGCTGTTTTTT. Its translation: CSARPRQGELFF.

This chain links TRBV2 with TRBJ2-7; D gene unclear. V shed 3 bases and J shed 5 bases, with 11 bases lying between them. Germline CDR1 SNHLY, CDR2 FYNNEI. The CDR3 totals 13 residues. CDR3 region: CASSDRMIHEQYF. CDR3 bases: TGTGCCAGCAGTGACAGGATGATCCACGAGCAGTACTTC.

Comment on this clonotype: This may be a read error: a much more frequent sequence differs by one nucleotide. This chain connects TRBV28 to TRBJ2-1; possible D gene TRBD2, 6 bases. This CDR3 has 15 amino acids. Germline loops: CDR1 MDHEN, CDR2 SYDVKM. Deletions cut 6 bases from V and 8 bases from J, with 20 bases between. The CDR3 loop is CASRERGLTWDEQFF. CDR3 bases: TGTGCCAGCAGAGAACGGGGACTCACGTGGGATGAGCAGTTCTTC.

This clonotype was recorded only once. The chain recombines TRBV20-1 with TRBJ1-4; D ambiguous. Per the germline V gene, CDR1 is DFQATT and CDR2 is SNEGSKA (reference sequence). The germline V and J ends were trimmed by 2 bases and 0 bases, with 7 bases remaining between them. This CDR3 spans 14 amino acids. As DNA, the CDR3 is TGCAGTGCTAGAAAAGGTGCAACTAATGAAAAACTGTTTTTT. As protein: CSARKGATNEKLFF.

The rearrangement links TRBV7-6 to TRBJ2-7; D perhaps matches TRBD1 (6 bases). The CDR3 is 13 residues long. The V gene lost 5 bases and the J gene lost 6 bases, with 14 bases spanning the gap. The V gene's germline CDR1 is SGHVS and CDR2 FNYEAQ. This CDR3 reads CASSPSDSVEQYF. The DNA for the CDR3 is TGTGCCAGCAGCCCGTCGGACAGCGTCGAGCAGTACTTC.

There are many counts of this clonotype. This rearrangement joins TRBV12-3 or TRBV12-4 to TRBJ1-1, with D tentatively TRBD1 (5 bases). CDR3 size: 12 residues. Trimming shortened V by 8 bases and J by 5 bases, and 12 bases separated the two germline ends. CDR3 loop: CASGWGGTEAFF. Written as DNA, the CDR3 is TGTGCCAGCGGCTGGGGGGGGACTGAAGCTTTCTTT.

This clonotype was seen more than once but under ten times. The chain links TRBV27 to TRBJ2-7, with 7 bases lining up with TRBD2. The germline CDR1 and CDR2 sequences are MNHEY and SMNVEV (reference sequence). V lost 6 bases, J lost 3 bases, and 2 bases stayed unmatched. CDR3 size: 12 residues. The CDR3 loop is CASRGRVYEQYF. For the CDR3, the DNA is TGTGCCAGCAGAGGGAGGGTCTACGAGCAGTACTTC.

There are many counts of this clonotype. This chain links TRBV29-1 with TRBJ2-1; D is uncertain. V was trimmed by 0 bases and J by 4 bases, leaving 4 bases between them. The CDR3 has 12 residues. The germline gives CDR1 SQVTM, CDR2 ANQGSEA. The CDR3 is CSVEERYNEQFF. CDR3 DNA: TGCAGCGTTGAAGAAAGATACAATGAGCAGTTCTTC.

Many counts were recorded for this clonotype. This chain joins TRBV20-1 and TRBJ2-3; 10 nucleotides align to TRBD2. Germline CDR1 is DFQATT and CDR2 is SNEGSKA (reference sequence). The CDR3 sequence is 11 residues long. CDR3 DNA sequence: TGCAGAGCGGGAGGGCCAGATACGCAGTATTTT. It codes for CRAGGPDTQYF.

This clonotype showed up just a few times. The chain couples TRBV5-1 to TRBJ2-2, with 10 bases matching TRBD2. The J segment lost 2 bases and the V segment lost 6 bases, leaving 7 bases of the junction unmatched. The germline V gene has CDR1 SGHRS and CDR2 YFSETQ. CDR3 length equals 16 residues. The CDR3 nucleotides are TGCGCCAGCATAGCAGCGGGAGGGCGCAACACCGGGGAGCTGTTTTTT. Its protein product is CASIAAGGRNTGELFF.

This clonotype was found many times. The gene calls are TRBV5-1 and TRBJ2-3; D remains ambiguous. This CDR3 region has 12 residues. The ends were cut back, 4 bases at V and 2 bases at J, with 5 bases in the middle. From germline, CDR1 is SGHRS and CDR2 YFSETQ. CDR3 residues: CASSVLTDTQYF. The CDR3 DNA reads TGCGCCAGCAGCGTTCTCACAGATACGCAGTATTTT.

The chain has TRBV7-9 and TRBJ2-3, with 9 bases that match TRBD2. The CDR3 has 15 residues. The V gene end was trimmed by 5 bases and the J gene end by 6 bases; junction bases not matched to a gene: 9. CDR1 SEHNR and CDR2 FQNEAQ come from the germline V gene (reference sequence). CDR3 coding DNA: TGTGCCAGCAGCGTCCTTAGCGGGAGAACCGATACGCAGTATTTT. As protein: CASSVLSGRTDTQYF.

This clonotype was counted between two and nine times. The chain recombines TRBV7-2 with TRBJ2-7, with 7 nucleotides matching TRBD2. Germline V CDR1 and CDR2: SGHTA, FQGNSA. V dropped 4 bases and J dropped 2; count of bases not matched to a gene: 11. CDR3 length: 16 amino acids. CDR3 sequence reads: CASSSYVITSAYEQYF. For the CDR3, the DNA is TGTGCCAGCAGCTCCTACGTAATAACTAGCGCCTACGAGCAGTACTTC.

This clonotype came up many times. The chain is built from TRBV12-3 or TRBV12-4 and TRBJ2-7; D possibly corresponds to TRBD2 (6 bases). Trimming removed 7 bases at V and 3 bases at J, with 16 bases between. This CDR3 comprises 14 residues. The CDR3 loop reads CASTTSTSYYEQYF. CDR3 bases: TGTGCCAGCACCACCTCAACTAGCTACTACGAGCAGTACTTC.

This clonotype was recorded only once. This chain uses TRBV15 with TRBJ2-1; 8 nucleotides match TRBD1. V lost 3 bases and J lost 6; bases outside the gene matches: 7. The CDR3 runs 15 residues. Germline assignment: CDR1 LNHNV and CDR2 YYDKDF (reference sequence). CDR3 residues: CATSSGRGPGNEQFF. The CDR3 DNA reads TGTGCCACCAGCAGTGGCAGGGGGCCTGGCAATGAGCAGTTCTTC.